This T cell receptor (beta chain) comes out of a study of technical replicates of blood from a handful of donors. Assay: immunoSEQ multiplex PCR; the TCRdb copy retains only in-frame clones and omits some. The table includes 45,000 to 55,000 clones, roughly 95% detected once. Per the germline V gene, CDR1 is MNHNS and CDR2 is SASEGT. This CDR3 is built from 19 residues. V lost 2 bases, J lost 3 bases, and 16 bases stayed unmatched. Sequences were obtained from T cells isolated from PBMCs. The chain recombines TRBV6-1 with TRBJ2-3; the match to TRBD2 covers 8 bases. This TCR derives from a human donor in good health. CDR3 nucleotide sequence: TGTGCCAGCAGTGAAATCGGTCCGGGACTAGTAATCTGGACAGATACGCAGTATTTT. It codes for CASSEIGPGLVIWTDTQYF.